A selection of T cell receptor beta chains follows, all from one sample in a study of CD8 T cells in ankylosing spondylitis. TCRdb passed the 5' RACE reads through MiXCR, listing each CDR3 protein once. The sample holds a few hundred thousand distinct CDR3 sequences; approximately 12% are singletons and the top ten take nearly 7%. Sequences were obtained from blood, either unsorted or a sorted T cell fraction (not recorded which). The receptor set was obtained from a male donor with ankylosing spondylitis. CDR3s include the opening cysteine and the closing phenylalanine or tryptophan. D genes are given only for firm matches. Clone size is given for some rows only: seen once, a few or many times, or a class if the clone is expanded.

TRBV7-9	-	TRBJ2-1	many	CASQDDRNSYNEQFF	TGTGCCAGCCAGGACGACAGGAACTCCTACAATGAGCAGTTCTTC
TRBV30	-	TRBJ1-2	-	CAEGETGYTF	TGTGCCGAGGGGGAAACCGGCTACACCTTC
TRBV3-1	-	TRBJ2-5	many	CASSQNEETQYF	TGTGCCAGCAGCCAGAATGAAGAGACCCAGTACTTC
TRBV12-3/TRBV12-4	TRBD1	TRBJ2-5	-	CASSAGTGPQETQYF	TGTGCCAGCAGTGCCGGGACAGGCCCCCAAGAGACCCAGTACTTC
TRBV5-1	TRBD2	TRBJ2-1	few	CASSPGAAGGEQFF	TGCGCCAGCAGCCCGGGAGCGGCGGGGGGTGAGCAGTTCTTC
TRBV24-1	TRBD1	TRBJ2-6	-	CATSPGQGASGANVLTF	TGTGCCACCAGTCCGGGACAGGGTGCCTCTGGGGCCAACGTCCTGACTTTC
TRBV20-1	-	TRBJ1-1	few	CSARDLARGGDTEAFF	TGCAGTGCTAGAGATCTGGCCCGGGGGGGGGACACTGAAGCTTTCTTT
TRBV12-3/TRBV12-4	TRBD1	TRBJ2-5	few	CASIQGVGETQYF	TGTGCCAGCATTCAGGGGGTAGGAGAGACCCAGTACTTC
TRBV10-3	TRBD2	TRBJ2-3	few	CAITSGGEGDTQYF	TGTGCCATCACTAGCGGGGGGGAGGGAGATACGCAGTATTTT
TRBV29-1	TRBD2	TRBJ2-5	many	CSVGNPLSGRGETQYF	TGCAGCGTTGGGAACCCCCTTAGCGGGAGGGGGGAGACCCAGTACTTC
TRBV12-3/TRBV12-4	-	TRBJ2-2	many	CASSLAGGGGELFF	TGTGCCAGCAGTTTGGCAGGGGGAGGCGGGGAGCTGTTTTTT
TRBV7-2	TRBD2	TRBJ2-6	few	CASSSGLGSSGANVLTF	TGTGCCAGCAGCTCCGGACTAGGGTCATCTGGGGCCAACGTCCTGACTTTC
TRBV27	TRBD2	TRBJ2-1	few	CASSLGASGRVHEQFF	TGTGCCAGCAGTTTAGGGGCTAGCGGGAGGGTTCATGAGCAGTTCTTC
TRBV18	-	TRBJ2-3	many	CASSPQDTQYF	TGTGCCAGCTCACCACAGGATACGCAGTATTTT
TRBV5-6	TRBD1	TRBJ2-7	few	CASSARDRGLPYF	TGTGCCAGCAGCGCCCGGGACAGGGGATTACCGTACTTC
TRBV10-3	TRBD1	TRBJ2-1	many	CAIRGQGASSNEQFF	TGTGCCATCAGAGGACAGGGGGCGAGCAGCAATGAGCAGTTCTTC
TRBV20-1	TRBD1	TRBJ1-5	many	CSARTGAGPQHF	TGCAGTGCGAGGACAGGGGCCGGGCCCCAGCATTTT
TRBV5-1	TRBD2	TRBJ2-7	few	CASSFDPSGLLSYEQYF	TGCGCCAGCAGCTTTGACCCTAGCGGTCTTCTCTCCTACGAGCAGTACTTC
TRBV20-1	-	TRBJ2-7	few	CSAPRDLYEQYF	TGCAGTGCTCCGAGGGACCTCTACGAGCAGTACTTC
TRBV7-9	-	TRBJ1-4	-	CASSLNQGNEKLFF	TGTGCCAGCAGCTTAAACCAGGGAAATGAAAAACTGTTTTTT
TRBV4-2	-	TRBJ2-3	many	CASSQDPITADTQYF	TGTGCCAGCAGCCAAGATCCCATAACCGCGGATACGCAGTATTTT
TRBV5-1	-	TRBJ1-1	-	CASSSSGVANTEAFF	TGCGCCAGCAGCTCATCAGGGGTGGCGAACACTGAAGCTTTCTTT
TRBV10-3	TRBD1	TRBJ1-5	-	CAISDGQGSQPQHF	TGTGCCATCAGCGATGGACAGGGGAGTCAGCCCCAGCATTTT
TRBV6-2/TRBV6-3	-	TRBJ2-2	few	CASSYLAALGGELFF	TGTGCCAGCAGTTACCTGGCGGCCCTGGGCGGGGAGCTGTTTTTT
TRBV3-1	TRBD1	TRBJ1-3	-	CASSQVRGHGNTIYF	TGTGCCAGCAGCCAAGTGAGGGGGCATGGAAACACCATATATTTT
TRBV24-1	TRBD2	TRBJ2-1	few	CATSDLTSGRAWEQFF	TGTGCCACCAGTGATCTGACTAGCGGGAGGGCCTGGGAGCAGTTCTTC
TRBV5-1	-	TRBJ1-1	few	CASSFTGPLLNTEAFF	TGCGCCAGCAGCTTTACGGGACCGCTATTGAACACTGAAGCTTTCTTT
TRBV4-1	-	TRBJ2-3	-	CASSLRAGGTDTQYF	TGCGCCAGCAGCCTGAGGGCAGGGGGCACAGATACGCAGTATTTT
TRBV29-1	-	TRBJ2-3	-	CSVVSFLSEEADTQYF	TGCAGCGTTGTGAGCTTCCTATCCGAGGAGGCGGATACGCAGTATTTT
TRBV12-3/TRBV12-4	-	TRBJ1-5	many	CASSFLQLGAQHF	TGTGCCAGCAGTTTCCTACAACTGGGGGCCCAGCATTTT
TRBV7-2	TRBD1	TRBJ1-1	few	CASSFPDRAGTEAFF	TGTGCCAGCAGCTTCCCCGACAGGGCGGGAACTGAAGCTTTCTTT
TRBV28	-	TRBJ2-7	many	CASTPAFGAYEQYF	TGTGCCAGCACCCCGGCTTTCGGGGCCTACGAGCAGTACTTC
TRBV20-1	-	TRBJ2-5	-	CSATINQETQYF	TGCAGTGCTACCATCAACCAAGAGACCCAGTACTTC
TRBV5-1	TRBD1	TRBJ2-7	-	CASSLGQGLSYEQYF	TGCGCCAGCAGCTTGGGACAGGGCCTCTCCTACGAGCAGTACTTC
TRBV7-9	TRBD1	TRBJ1-6	-	CASSTAGTGAPLHF	TGTGCCAGCAGCACGGCCGGGACAGGGGCACCCCTCCACTTT
TRBV12-3/TRBV12-4	TRBD2	TRBJ2-2	few	CASRRLAGGHAGELFF	TGTGCCAGCAGAAGACTAGCGGGAGGCCATGCCGGGGAGCTGTTTTTT
TRBV7-2	-	TRBJ1-4	-	CASSRRGVVDEKLFF	TGTGCCAGCAGCCGGCGGGGGGTAGTTGATGAAAAACTGTTTTTT
TRBV7-2	-	TRBJ2-3	few	CASQPWTGMTDTQYF	TGTGCCAGTCAGCCCTGGACCGGGATGACAGATACGCAGTATTTT
TRBV5-1	-	TRBJ2-5	few	CASSNLARQETQYF	TGCGCCAGCAGTAACTTAGCCCGCCAAGAGACCCAGTACTTC
TRBV18	-	TRBJ2-3	many	CASSPLGTARGVADTQYF	TGTGCCAGCTCACCACTCGGGACCGCCCGAGGCGTAGCAGATACGCAGTATTTT
TRBV18	-	TRBJ2-1	-	CASSPEGTEQFF	TGTGCCAGCTCACCCGAAGGGACTGAGCAGTTCTTC
TRBV6-1	TRBD1	TRBJ1-2	-	CASSQSTGVGYTF	TGTGCCAGCAGCCAATCAACAGGGGTTGGCTACACCTTC